One sample yielded the 8 T cell receptor beta chains listed below, sequenced in a study of T cell clonality in common variable immunodeficiency. Whole-study results and caveats: Reportedly, TCR beta sequences from common variable immunodeficiency showed fewer deletions and N-nucleotide insertions.

Antigen specificity for these receptors is unknown. Assay: immunoSEQ multiplex PCR; the TCRdb copy retains only in-frame clones and omits some. This repertoire holds around 25,000 clones, and none appear only once. The specimen sequenced was peripheral blood mononuclear cells. These receptors originate from a human donor with common variable immunodeficiency.

About this clone: The CDR3 end falls 3 residues outside the read, so it is completed with the germline J gene. Distinct nucleotide sequences in the sample also encode this CDR3. The chain carries TRBV6-2 or TRBV6-3 and TRBJ1-5; 9 nucleotides line up with TRBD1. V lost 6 bases, J lost 7 bases, and 10 bases stayed unmatched. The CDR3 is made up of 15 amino acids. CDR1 MNHEY and CDR2 SVGEGT come from the germline V gene. This chain's CDR3 is CASSQTGGVGQPQHF. The CDR3 DNA, read in part, is TGTGCCAGCAGCCAAACAGGGGGCGTGGGGCAGCCC.

About this clone itself: The read ends 3 residues before the CDR3 terminus; that terminus is restored from the germline J gene. The chain couples TRBV2 to TRBJ1-2; D is ambiguous. V lost 7 bases to trimming and J lost 3 bases, with 9 bases between them. The CDR3 covers 12 residues. Germline V lookup: CDR1 SNHLY, CDR2 FYNNEI. The CDR3 bases that were read are TGTGCCAGCACAGTCGGGGACTATGGC. Protein product: CASTVGDYG. The whole CDR3 sequence reads CASTVGDYGYTF.

In regard to this clone: Read data end 3 residues before the CDR3 end; the end is taken from the germline J gene. The chain is built from TRBV30 and TRBJ2-2; D assignment may be TRBD1 or TRBD2 (7 bases each). Germline-derived CDR1 and CDR2 are GTSNPN and SVGIG (reference sequence). There are 14 residues in the CDR3. With 0 bases removed from V and 9 bases from J, the gap between germline ends came to 14 bases. Incomplete CDR3 DNA: TGTGCCTGGAGTGTTGGGAGGGGGCCCTGGGAG. Its translation is CAWSVGRGPWE. The full CDR3 protein reads CAWSVGRGPWELFF. Based on the CDR3 plus reference TRBV30 and TRBJ2-2, the full variable domain is SQTIHQWPATLVQPVGSPLSLECTVEGTSNPNLYWYRQAAGRGLQLLFYSVGIGQISSEVPQNLSASRPQDRQFILSSKKLLLSDSGFYLCAWSVGRGPWELFFGEGSRLTVL.

This clone was detected only a few times. CDR3 sequence: CAISVGQYYEQYF. CDR3 DNA, as far as it was read: TGTGCCATCAGTGTTGGACAGTACTACGAG. The rearrangement joins TRBV10-3 to TRBJ2-7, with TRBD1 as a possible D gene (6 bases). The read gets to within 3 residues of the CDR3 end, and the germline J gene fills in the rest. Germline V gene sequence: CDR1 ENHRY, CDR2 SYGVKD. This CDR3 comprises 13 residues. V was shortened by 4 bases and J by 3 bases, with 10 bases between the two germline ends.

This clone was counted at least ten times. The sequenced fragment ends 3 residues before the CDR3 boundary, so the rest is inferred from the germline J gene. The V call is TRBV5-1, the J call TRBJ2-5; D is uncertain. This CDR3 has 15 residues. The V end was cut by 1 base, the J end by 2 bases, with 12 bases between. Germline V gives CDR1 SGHRS, CDR2 YFSETQ. The CDR3 is CASSLQRLEQETQYF. The CDR3 DNA, read in part, is TGCGCCAGCAGCTTGCAGAGACTGGAGCAAGAGACC.

This clone occurred many times. The read halts 3 residues ahead of the CDR3 end, with the missing end drawn from the germline J gene. The chain uses TRBV6-2 or TRBV6-3 and TRBJ1-4; D not certain. CDR1 and CDR2 (germline): MNHEY, SVGEGT. The length of the CDR3 is 14 residues. Trimming left V 6 bases short and J 2 bases short, with 10 bases between. The sequenced part of the CDR3 DNA is TGTGCCAGCAGCCGCTACTTGACTAATGAAAAA. Translation: CASSRYLTNEK. The full CDR3 protein reads CASSRYLTNEKLFF.

The sample holds many counts of this clone. The read stops 3 residues short of the end of the CDR3; the missing end is completed from the germline J gene. The chain joins TRBV4-1 to TRBJ2-1; 9 nucleotides align to TRBD2. The CDR3 covers 17 residues. Trimming took 4 bases from V and 2 from J; bases not matched to a gene: 9. In germline, CDR1 is MGHRA, CDR2 YSYEKL. CDR3 sequence: CASSRVRQRGAYNEQFF. CDR3 bases read: TGCGCCAGCAGCCGCGTACGACAGCGGGGGGCCTACAATGAG.

There are a few counts of this clone. Read sequence stops 3 residues before the CDR3 end, and the germline J gene provides the missing end. The chain links TRBV6-1 to TRBJ1-5; 7 positions match TRBD1. Germline lookup yields CDR1 MNHNS and CDR2 SASEGT. The CDR3 covers 15 residues. The V gene end was trimmed by 0 bases and the J gene end by 3 bases; junction bases not matched to a gene: 2. CDR3 DNA (partial): TGTGCCAGCAGTGAAGCTGGGACAGACAATCAGCCC. Translated, it gives CASSEAGTDNQP. The full CDR3 is CASSEAGTDNQPQHF.